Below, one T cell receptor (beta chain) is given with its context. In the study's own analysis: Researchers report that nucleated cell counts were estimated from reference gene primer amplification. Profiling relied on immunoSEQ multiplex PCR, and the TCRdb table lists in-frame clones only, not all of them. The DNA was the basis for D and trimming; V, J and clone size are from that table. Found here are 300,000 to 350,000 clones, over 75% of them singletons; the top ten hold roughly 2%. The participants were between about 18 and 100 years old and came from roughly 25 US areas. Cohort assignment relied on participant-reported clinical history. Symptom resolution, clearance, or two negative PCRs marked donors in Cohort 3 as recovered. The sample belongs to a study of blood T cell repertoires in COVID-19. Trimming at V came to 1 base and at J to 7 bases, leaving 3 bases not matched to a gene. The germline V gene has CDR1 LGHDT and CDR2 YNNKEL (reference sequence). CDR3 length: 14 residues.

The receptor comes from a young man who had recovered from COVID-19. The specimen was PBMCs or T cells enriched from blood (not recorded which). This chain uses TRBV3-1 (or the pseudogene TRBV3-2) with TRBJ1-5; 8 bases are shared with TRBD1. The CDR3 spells CASSQGTGKQPQHF. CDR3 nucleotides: TGTGCCAGCAGCCAAGGGACAGGGAAACAGCCCCAGCATTTT.